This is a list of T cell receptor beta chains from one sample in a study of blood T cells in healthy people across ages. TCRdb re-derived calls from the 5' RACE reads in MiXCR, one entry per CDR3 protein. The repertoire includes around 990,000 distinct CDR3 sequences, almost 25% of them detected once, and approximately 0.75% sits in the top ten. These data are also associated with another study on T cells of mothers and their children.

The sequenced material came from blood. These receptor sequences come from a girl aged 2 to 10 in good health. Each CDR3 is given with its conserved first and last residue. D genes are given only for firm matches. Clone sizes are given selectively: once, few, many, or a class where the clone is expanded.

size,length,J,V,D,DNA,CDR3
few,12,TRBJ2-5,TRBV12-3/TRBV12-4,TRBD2,TGTGCCAGCAGTCCCCTAGCGGGAGCTCAGTACTTC,CASSPLAGAQYF
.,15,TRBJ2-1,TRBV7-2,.,TGTGCCAGCAGCTTAGTGGAGCTAGCCTACAATGAGCAGTTCTTC,CASSLVELAYNEQFF
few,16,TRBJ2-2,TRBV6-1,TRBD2,TGTGCCAGCAGTCTAGTAGCGGGGGAGAACACCGGGGAGCTGTTTTTT,CASSLVAGENTGELFF
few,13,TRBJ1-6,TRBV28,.,TGTGCCAGCAGTTTAGGGTGGGATTCACCCCTCCACTTT,CASSLGWDSPLHF
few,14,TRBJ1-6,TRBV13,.,TGTGCCAGCAGCCGGGCAGAAGAGAATTCACCCCTCCACTTT,CASSRAEENSPLHF
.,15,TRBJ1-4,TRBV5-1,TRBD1,TGCGCCAGCAGCAACCGACAGGGCTCTAATGAAAAACTGTTTTTT,CASSNRQGSNEKLFF
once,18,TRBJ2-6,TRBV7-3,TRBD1,TGTGCCAGCAGCCGTGGTTTGGGGACAGGAACAGGGGCCAACGTCCTGACTTTC,CASSRGLGTGTGANVLTF
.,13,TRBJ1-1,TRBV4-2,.,TGTGCCAGCAACGGGGAAGGACGGGGAGAAGCTTTCTTT,CASNGEGRGEAFF
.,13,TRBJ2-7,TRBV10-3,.,TGTGCCATCGGACAAATGGCCCTTTACGAGCAGTACTTC,CAIGQMALYEQYF
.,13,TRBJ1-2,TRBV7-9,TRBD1,TGTGCCAGCAGCTTGGATGGACAGGCAAGCTACACCTTC,CASSLDGQASYTF
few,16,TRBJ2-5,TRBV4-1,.,TGCGCCAGCAGCCAACTGACCAACCAAGCGAAAGAGACCCAGTACTTC,CASSQLTNQAKETQYF
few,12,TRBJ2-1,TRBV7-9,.,TGTGCCAGCAGCCCGGTTTACAGTGAGCAGTTCTTC,CASSPVYSEQFF
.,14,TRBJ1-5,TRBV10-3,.,TGTGCCATCAGTGAGCTCGGGGACAATCAGCCCCAGCATTTT,CAISELGDNQPQHF
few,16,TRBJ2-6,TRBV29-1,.,TGCAGCGTTGGCCCAGCCGCCCTAGGGGGGGCCAACGTCCTGACTTTC,CSVGPAALGGANVLTF
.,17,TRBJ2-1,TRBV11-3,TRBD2,TGTGCCAGCAGCTTACCCCCCTTAGCGGGGGATTACAATGAGCAGTTCTTC,CASSLPPLAGDYNEQFF
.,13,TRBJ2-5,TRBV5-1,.,TGCGCCAGCAGCTTGGTATTTAAAGAGACCCAGTACTTC,CASSLVFKETQYF
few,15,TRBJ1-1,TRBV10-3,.,TGTGCCATCAGTGTGGGTTGGGCGAGCCCCACTGAAGCTTTCTTT,CAISVGWASPTEAFF